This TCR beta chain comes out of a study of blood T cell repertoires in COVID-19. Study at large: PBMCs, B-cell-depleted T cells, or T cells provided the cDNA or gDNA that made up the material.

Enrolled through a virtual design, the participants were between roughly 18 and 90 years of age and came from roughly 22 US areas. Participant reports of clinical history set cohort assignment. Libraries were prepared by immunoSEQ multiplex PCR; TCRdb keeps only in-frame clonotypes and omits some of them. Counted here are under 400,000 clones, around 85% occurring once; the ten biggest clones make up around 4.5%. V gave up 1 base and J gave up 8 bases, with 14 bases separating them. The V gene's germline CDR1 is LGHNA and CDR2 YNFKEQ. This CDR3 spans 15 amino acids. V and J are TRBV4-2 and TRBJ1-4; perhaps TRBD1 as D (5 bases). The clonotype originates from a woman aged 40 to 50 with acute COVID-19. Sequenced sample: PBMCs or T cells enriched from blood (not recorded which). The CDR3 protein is CASSQGPQGMEKLFF. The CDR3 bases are TGTGCCAGCAGCCAAGGTCCCCAGGGAATGGAAAAACTGTTTTTT.